Here is one T cell receptor (beta chain) with its context. The sample comes from a study of T-cell reconstitution after alpha-beta-depleted transplantation in children. This CDR3 region has 15 residues. The germline gives CDR1 LNHDA, CDR2 SQIVND (reference sequence). J was trimmed by 3 bases and V by 9 bases; bases with no gene match: 10. Library preparation (for TCRbeta) was performed with unique molecular identifiers. TCRdb independently ran MiXCR on the PCR reads; one entry per CDR3 protein. The sample has around 480,000 distinct CDR3 sequences, approximately 30% seen once. Sequenced here: PBMCs from the stem cell graft donor, sampled from the stem cell graft. The genes are TRBV19 and TRBJ1-5; TRBD1 aligns across 8 bases. The clonotype comes from a human donor who donated a stem cell graft to a child with aplastic anemia. The CDR3 region is CASRLGTGVNQPQHF. The CDR3 DNA is TGTGCCAGCCGGCTTGGGACAGGAGTCAATCAGCCCCAGCATTTT.